A selection of T cell receptor beta chains follows, all from one sample in a study of human T cells and chemical hapten exposure. Using its own MiXCR run on the RACE reads, TCRdb lists one record per CDR3 protein. Here the sample spans a few hundred thousand distinct CDR3 sequences, about 5.4% being singletons. This specimen consisted of whole blood, obtained in connection with sensitization to the hapten diphenylcyclopropenone (DPC). The receptors were sampled from a woman aged 18-29 years with alopecia areata. Some clones in this sample may be carry-over from other donors' samples. Each CDR3 is given with its conserved first and last residue. D genes are given only for firm matches. Expanded clones get a size class; other rows say once, few or many, or leave the size out.

CDR3 DNA	CDR3 protein	clone size	V gene	D gene	J gene
TGTGCCAGCAGTGAACAGGGACAGGCCGTCAACGTCCTGACTTTC	CASSEQGQAVNVLTF	-	TRBV6-1	TRBD1	TRBJ2-6
TGCAGTGCTAAGCCACTAGCGGGGGTTTACAATGAGCAGTTCTTC	CSAKPLAGVYNEQFF	many	TRBV20-1	TRBD2	TRBJ2-1
TGTGCCAGCAGATACAGGGGGCGGTCGCTACGGACTGGGGCCAACGTCCTGACTTTC	CASRYRGRSLRTGANVLTF	many	TRBV6-5	TRBD1	TRBJ2-6
TGTGCCAGCAGACTAAGGGAAGGTGTTGACAATCAGCCCCAGCATTTT	CASRLREGVDNQPQHF	many	TRBV28	-	TRBJ1-5
TGTGCCAGCAGCGTCGGGTCTAGCGGCACAGATACGCAGTATTTT	CASSVGSSGTDTQYF	-	TRBV7-3	-	TRBJ2-3
TGTGCCAGCAGCCTTTTCACCGGGGAGCTGTTTTTT	CASSLFTGELFF	many	TRBV7-2	-	TRBJ2-2
TGTGCCAGCAATCGACAGGGCGACACAGATACGCAGTATTTT	CASNRQGDTDTQYF	-	TRBV2	TRBD1	TRBJ2-3
TGTGCCAGCAGTTCGCCCGGGACAGGGGCACCAGGGGCTTTCTTT	CASSSPGTGAPGAFF	-	TRBV6-5	TRBD1	TRBJ1-1
TGTGCCAGCAGCCGGGACTCCTACAATGAGCAGTTCTTC	CASSRDSYNEQFF	many	TRBV6-5	-	TRBJ2-1
TGTGCCAGCAGTTTTCAGGCTAACTATGGCTACACCTTC	CASSFQANYGYTF	many	TRBV28	-	TRBJ1-2
TGTGCCACCAGCGGGGGCCCAGGGGACGAGACCCAGTACTTC	CATSGGPGDETQYF	few	TRBV15	-	TRBJ2-5
TGTGCCAGCAGTTTACAGGGGGAGCACACTGAAGCTTTCTTT	CASSLQGEHTEAFF	many	TRBV6-2/TRBV6-3	TRBD1	TRBJ1-1
TGTGCCAGCCCCCTTAGCGGGGGAAGCACAGATACGCAGTATTTT	CASPLSGGSTDTQYF	-	TRBV14	TRBD2	TRBJ2-3
TGTGCCAGCAGCTTTACCGGGACAGGAGCCTATGGCTACACCTTC	CASSFTGTGAYGYTF	many	TRBV7-2	TRBD1	TRBJ1-2
TGTGCCAGCAGCTTCGCCCGTAACACTGAAGCTTTCTTT	CASSFARNTEAFF	few	TRBV5-5	-	TRBJ1-1
TGTGCCAGCAACACGGACGGATTATCAAATGAGCAGTTCTTC	CASNTDGLSNEQFF	few	TRBV7-2	-	TRBJ2-1
TGTGCCAGCAGCTCATCCATTACTAGCGTTCCTGAGGAGACCCAGTACTTC	CASSSSITSVPEETQYF	few	TRBV7-2	TRBD2	TRBJ2-5
TGTGCCAGCAGTCCCTTAGCGGGGGCCTTCCTAACCCAGTACTTC	CASSPLAGAFLTQYF	many	TRBV12-3/TRBV12-4	TRBD2	TRBJ2-5
TGTGCCAGCAGTTACTCGACCGCCGGGACTAACACAGATACGCAGTATTTT	CASSYSTAGTNTDTQYF	many	TRBV6-2/TRBV6-3	TRBD2	TRBJ2-3
TGTGCCAGCAGTAAGGAAGGCTACACCTTC	CASSKEGYTF	-	TRBV2	-	TRBJ1-2
TGTGCCAGCAGTTTAGGCCGGCGGGCAGGGGGCCGTTCACCCCTCCACTTT	CASSLGRRAGGRSPLHF	many	TRBV12-3/TRBV12-4	TRBD1	TRBJ1-6
TGCAGCGTGGAGGGGGAAACCAAAAACATTCAGTACTTC	CSVEGETKNIQYF	-	TRBV29-1	-	TRBJ2-4
TGTGCCAGCAGCTTCAGACCCAATGAAAAACTGTTTTTT	CASSFRPNEKLFF	-	TRBV7-6	-	TRBJ1-4
TGTGCCAGCAGCCAAGTTGGGAACGGCCCCTACGAGCAGTACTTC	CASSQVGNGPYEQYF	many	TRBV4-2	-	TRBJ2-7